Presented here are 17 T cell receptor beta chains from one specimen sequenced in a study of breast tumors, draining lymph nodes, adjacent tissues. Breast cancer patients provided tissue from their axillary draining lymph nodes. TCRdb used MiXCR to reprocess the multiplex PCR reads, holding one entry per CDR3 protein. The sample holds 90,000 to 120,000 distinct CDR3 sequences, around 21% seen once. The sequenced sample consisted of axillary lymph node tissue. These receptors came from a female donor with breast cancer. Some clones in this sample may be carry-over from other donors' samples.

This clonotype was recorded once. Just one base apart from a much larger clone, this may be a read error. The chain has TRBV7-8 and TRBJ2-1; D remains unclear. Germline V gives CDR1 SGHVS, CDR2 FQNEAQ. The CDR3 runs 15 residues. Trimming took 5 bases from V and 3 from J, leaving 14 bases between them. The CDR3 loop is CASSPRRGFYNEQFF. As DNA, the CDR3 is TGTGCCAGCAGCCCAAGACGTGGCTTCTACAATGAGCAGTTCTTC. The entire variable domain, with the rest obtained from reference TRBV7-8 and TRBJ2-1, is as follows: GAGVSQSPRYKVAKRGQDVALRCDPISGHVSLFWYQQALGQGPEFLTYFQNEAQLDKSGLPSDRFFAERPEGSVSTLKIQRTQQEDSAVYLCASSPRRGFYNEQFFGPGTRLTVL.

Many counts were recorded for this clonotype. J is TRBJ2-3 and V is TRBV6-1, with a possible D match to TRBD2 (7 bases). V dropped 1 base and J dropped 4 bases, with 12 bases sitting between them. Germline V lookup: CDR1 MNHNS, CDR2 SASEGT. There are 15 residues in the CDR3. Here the CDR3 DNA reads TGTGCCAGCAGTGAAGAGCTGGGGGGGCCAGATACGCAGTATTTT. This sequence encodes CASSEELGGPDTQYF.

This clonotype has a single count. This clone may be a read error of a much larger clone one base away. Since no conserved phenylalanine or tryptophan closes the CDR3, a read error is the likely cause. V and J are TRBV5-1 and TRBJ2-2; 9 positions match TRBD1. Unmatched junction bases numbered 7, after V lost 3 bases and J lost 10 bases. Germline loops: CDR1 SGHRS, CDR2 YFSETQ. The CDR3 has 14 amino acids. CDR3 sequence: CASSSGTGIEELFS. As DNA, the CDR3 is TGCGCCAGCAGCTCCGGGACAGGGATCGAGGAGCTGTTTTCT.

This clonotype came up many times. V usage is TRBV7-8 and J usage is TRBJ2-7, with 8 bases identical to TRBD1. The CDR3 length is 17 residues. The V gene's germline CDR1 is SGHVS and CDR2 FQNEAQ. After removal of 6 bases from V and 2 bases from J, the junction contained 15 bases not matched to a gene. The DNA for the CDR3 is TGTGCCAGCAGGGGAGCAGGGGGCGAACTCTCCCCCTACGAGCAGTACTTC. Amino acid sequence: CASRGAGGELSPYEQYF.

The table lists this clonotype with many counts. The CDR3 nucleotides read TGTGCCAGCACCCCCTCGGAGACCCAGTACTTC. Translation: CASTPSETQYF. This chain links TRBV7-8 with TRBJ2-5; D uncertain. Germline CDR1 and CDR2: SGHVS and FQNEAQ. The V end was cut by 7 bases, the J end by 5 bases, with 8 bases between. This CDR3 is 11 amino acids long.

J is TRBJ1-4 and V is TRBV6-1, with D perhaps TRBD1 (6 bases). The germline V and J ends were trimmed by 2 bases and 8 bases, with 12 bases remaining between them. The CDR3 consists of 14 residues. Germline V CDR1 and CDR2: MNHNS, SASEGT. CDR3 protein: CASSEFTGREKLFF. The CDR3 DNA sequence: TGTGCCAGCAGTGAATTCACAGGGCGAGAAAAACTGTTTTTT.

In this sample, this clonotype turned up many times. The chain carries TRBV4-2 and TRBJ1-6; D is uncertain. Trimming cost V 4 bases and J 0 bases, with 1 base left between them. The CDR3 loop spans 13 amino acids. In germline, CDR1 is LGHNA, CDR2 YNFKEQ. CDR3 sequence reads: CASSPSYNSPLHF. The DNA of the CDR3 is TGTGCCAGCAGCCCCTCCTATAATTCACCCCTCCACTTT.

This clonotype came up many times. This chain uses TRBV27 with TRBJ2-7, with 13 nucleotides matching TRBD2. V lost 3 bases and J lost 6; bases outside the gene matches: 5. This CDR3 contains 15 residues. Germline V gene data show CDR1 as MNHEY and CDR2 as SMNVEV (reference sequence). DNA of the CDR3: TGTGCCAGCAGTTTCACTAGCGGGAGGGCTCCCGAGCAGTACTTC. It encodes CASSFTSGRAPEQYF.

This clonotype was recorded at least ten times. The rearrangement uses TRBV19 and TRBJ1-4, with 8 bases fitting TRBD1. The V and J ends lost 6 bases and 7 bases, in that order; junction bases with no gene match: 7. The CDR3 runs to 14 residues. Germline V lookup: CDR1 LNHDA, CDR2 SQIVND (reference sequence). The CDR3 is CASSPRQGSEKLFF. DNA of the CDR3: TGTGCCAGTAGCCCGAGACAGGGGAGTGAAAAACTGTTTTTT.

This clonotype was counted ten times or more. V and J are TRBV2 and TRBJ1-2; no firm D call. The CDR3 totals 13 residues. The V end lost 6 bases, the J end lost 7 bases, and 15 bases lay between the germline ends. CDR1 and CDR2 from the germline V gene are SNHLY and FYNNEI. The CDR3: CASRGPTGVGYTF. CDR3 bases: TGTGCCAGCAGGGGCCCGACGGGAGTTGGCTACACCTTC.

On this clonotype: One end of the junction varies from germline; a read error may be responsible. This sequence joins TRBV10-1 and TRBJ1-3, with a tentative D call TRBD1 (5 bases). Germline assignment: CDR1 WNHNN and CDR2 SYGVQD (reference sequence). The CDR3 has 17 residues. CDR3 protein: CASGESGGSSSGNTIYF. CDR3 in DNA: TGCGCCAGCGGTGAGTCTGGGGGGTCGAGCTCTGGAAACACCATATATTTT.

This clonotype was seen only a few times. The chain links TRBV11-1 to TRBJ1-1, with D possibly matching TRBD1 (6 bases). Germline CDR1 reads SGHAT; CDR2 reads FQDESV (reference sequence). The CDR3 contains 16 residues. The germline V and J ends were trimmed by 0 bases and 7 bases, with 18 bases remaining between them. The chain's CDR3 is CASSLARTAQGYEAFF. In nucleotides, the CDR3 is TGTGCCAGCAGCTTAGCGAGGACAGCCCAAGGTTATGAAGCTTTCTTT.

Details on this clonotype: A much larger clone is a single base away; this may be a read error. The chain uses TRBV6-5 and TRBJ2-7; D may match TRBD1 or TRBD2 (5 bases each). This CDR3 is 14 amino acids long. Trimming shortened V by 0 bases and J by 3 bases, and 9 bases separated the two germline ends. CDR1 and CDR2 from the germline V gene are MNHEY and SVGAGI. CDR3 in amino acids: CASSYSSGSYEQYF. The CDR3 bases are TGTGCCAGCAGTTACTCTTCAGGGAGCTACGAGCAGTACTTC.

This clonotype was seen at least ten times. The chain combines TRBV5-1 with TRBJ1-2, with a tentative D call TRBD1 (5 bases). In germline, CDR1 is SGHRS, CDR2 YFSETQ. This CDR3 has 14 amino acids. The ends were cut back, 0 bases at V and 7 bases at J, with 13 bases in the middle. CDR3 residues: CASSLDPGTLGYTF. The CDR3 bases are TGCGCCAGCAGCTTGGATCCAGGGACCCTTGGCTACACCTTC.

This rearrangement joins TRBV5-6 to TRBJ2-3, with 9 bases aligning to TRBD2. Germline V gives CDR1 SGHDT, CDR2 YYEEEE. V shed 4 bases, J shed 2 bases, and the junction held 11 bases outside the gene matches. This CDR3 has 17 amino acids. CDR3 in amino acids: CASSLRLAETFTDTQYF. CDR3 DNA: TGTGCCAGCAGCCTTCGACTAGCGGAGACCTTCACAGATACGCAGTATTTT.

In this sample, this clonotype turned up many times. The genes are TRBV10-3 and TRBJ2-1; 13 positions agree with TRBD2. The germline CDR1 and CDR2 sequences are ENHRY and SYGVKD. Trimming took 7 bases from V and 6 from J; bases not matched to a gene: 3. This CDR3 is 14 amino acids long. The CDR3 protein is CAIMGLAGSNEQFF. In DNA form, the CDR3 reads TGTGCCATCATGGGACTAGCGGGGAGCAATGAGCAGTTCTTC.

This clonotype occurred many times. V gene TRBV7-8 combines with J gene TRBJ2-5; D perhaps matches TRBD1 (6 bases). CDR1 and CDR2 (germline): SGHVS, FQNEAQ. CDR3 size: 15 residues. V was cut by 5 bases and J by 5 bases, with 18 bases left in between. In DNA form, the CDR3 reads TGTGCCAGCAGCGAACTAGGTGGGCAGGGGGAGACCCAGTACTTC. Translation: CASSELGGQGETQYF.